The 2 T cell receptor beta chains below were found in one sample sequenced in a study of T-cell reconstitution after alpha-beta-depleted transplantation in children (dated by TCRdb to 2016 to 2018). The library relied on PCR. TCRdb records Illumina HiSeq 2500 as the sequencer. Molecular barcoding was employed in the preparation of TCR libraries, with unique molecular identifiers being used to normalize TCRbeta repertoire quantification. In TCRdb, the public reads were trimmed at Q25 with fastp and aligned with MiXCR, with productive beta chains retained. Every CDR3 protein is listed once, alongside the most common genes and DNA of its rows. Here the sample has a few hundred thousand distinct CDR3 sequences; 10% occur a single time. The biggest ten clones account for around 2.4% of the sample. Sequenced material: PBMCs from the stem cell graft donor, taken from the stem cell graft. The receptors here all came from a human donor who donated a stem cell graft to a child with acute lymphoblastic leukemia.

This clonotype was counted at least ten times. V gene TRBV30 combines with J gene TRBJ2-1; 8 nucleotides align to TRBD1. Germline CDR1 GTSNPN, CDR2 SVGIG (reference sequence). With 4 bases clipped from V and 7 bases from J, the junction kept 12 bases outside the gene matches. This CDR3 region has 15 residues. DNA for the CDR3: TGTGCCTGGAAGCAGGGGGCAGGGAGGTTTAATGAGCAGTTCTTC. Translation gives CAWKQGAGRFNEQFF.

This clonotype has at least ten counts. The J gene is TRBJ1-5, the V gene TRBV5-1, with 7 bases identical to TRBD1. The germline V gene encodes CDR1 SGHRS and CDR2 YFSETQ. CDR3 length equals 15 residues. After removal of 0 bases from V and 1 base from J, the junction contained 1 base not matched to a gene. The chain's CDR3 is CASSLGRGSNQPQHF. CDR3 in DNA: TGCGCCAGCAGCTTGGGCAGGGGGAGCAATCAGCCCCAGCATTTT.